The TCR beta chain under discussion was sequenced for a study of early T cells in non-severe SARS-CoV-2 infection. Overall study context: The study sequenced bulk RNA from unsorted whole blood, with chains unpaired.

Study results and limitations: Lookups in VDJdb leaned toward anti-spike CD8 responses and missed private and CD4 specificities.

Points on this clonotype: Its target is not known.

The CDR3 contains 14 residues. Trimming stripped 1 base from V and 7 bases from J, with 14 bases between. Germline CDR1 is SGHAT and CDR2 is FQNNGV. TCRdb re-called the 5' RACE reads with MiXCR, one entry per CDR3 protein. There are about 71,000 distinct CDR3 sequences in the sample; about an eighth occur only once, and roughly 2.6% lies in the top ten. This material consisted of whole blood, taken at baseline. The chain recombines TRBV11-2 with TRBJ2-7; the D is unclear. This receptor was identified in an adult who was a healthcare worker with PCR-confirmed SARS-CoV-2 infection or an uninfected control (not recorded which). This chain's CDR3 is CASSLGRGTREQYF. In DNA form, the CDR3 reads TGTGCCAGCAGCTTAGGGAGAGGAACGAGGGAGCAGTACTTC. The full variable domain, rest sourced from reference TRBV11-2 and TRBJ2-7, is EAGVAQSPRYKIIEKRQSVAFWCNPISGHATLYWYQQILGQGPKLLIQFQNNGVVDDSQLPKDRFSAERLKGVDSTLKIQPAKLEDSAVYLCASSLGRGTREQYFGPGTRLTVT.